These 3 T cell receptor beta chains were all obtained from the same sample, sequenced in a study of blood T cell repertoires in COVID-19. Assay: immunoSEQ multiplex PCR; the TCRdb copy retains only in-frame clones and omits some. The sample contains about 220,000 clones, approximately 85% of which appear only once. Sequenced: peripheral blood. Every receptor here comes from a woman in her seventies with acute or convalescent COVID-19.

The chain employs TRBV6-2 or TRBV6-3 and TRBJ1-5; TRBD1 matches at 7 bases. Germline V gene sequence: CDR1 MNHEY, CDR2 SVGEGT. V lost 5 bases to trimming and J lost 0 bases; unmatched junction nucleotides: 1. CDR3 length: 14 residues. CDR3 loop: CASSTGVSNQPQHF. Written as DNA, the CDR3 is TGTGCCAGCAGTACAGGGGTTAGCAATCAGCCCCAGCATTTT.

The chain joins TRBV15 to TRBJ1-3, with 7 bases that match TRBD1. After removal of 0 bases from V and 2 bases from J, the junction contained 13 bases not matched to a gene. CDR1 is LNHNV, CDR2 YYDKDF, per germline (reference sequence). The CDR3 has 19 residues. The CDR3 region is CATSRDGATGIFAGNTIYF. The CDR3 DNA reads TGTGCCACCAGCAGAGATGGGGCGACAGGGATTTTCGCTGGAAACACCATATATTTT.

This chain links TRBV11-3 with TRBJ2-7; 7 nucleotides line up with TRBD1. The J segment lost 6 bases and the V segment lost 1 base, leaving 3 bases of the junction unmatched. Germline V gives CDR1 SGHNT, CDR2 YENEEA. The CDR3 sequence is 13 residues long. The DNA for the CDR3 is TGTGCCAGCAGCTTAGGGACAGGTGGCGAGCAGTACTTC. Protein product: CASSLGTGGEQYF.